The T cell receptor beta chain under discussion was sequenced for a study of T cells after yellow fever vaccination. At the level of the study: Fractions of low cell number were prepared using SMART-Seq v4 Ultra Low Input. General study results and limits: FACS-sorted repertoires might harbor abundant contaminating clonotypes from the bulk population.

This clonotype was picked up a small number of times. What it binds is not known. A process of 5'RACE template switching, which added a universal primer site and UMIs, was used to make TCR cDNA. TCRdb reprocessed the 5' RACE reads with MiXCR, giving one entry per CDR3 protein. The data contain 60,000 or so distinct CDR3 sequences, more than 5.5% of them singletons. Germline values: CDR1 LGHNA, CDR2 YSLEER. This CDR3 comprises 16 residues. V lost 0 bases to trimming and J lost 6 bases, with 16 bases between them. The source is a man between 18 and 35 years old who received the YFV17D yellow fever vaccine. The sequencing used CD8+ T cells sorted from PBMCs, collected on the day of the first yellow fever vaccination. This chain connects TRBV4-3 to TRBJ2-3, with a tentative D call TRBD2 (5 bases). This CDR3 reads CASSQDAGFTTDTQYF. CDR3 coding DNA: TGCGCCAGCAGCCAAGATGCGGGTTTCACTACGGATACGCAGTATTTT.